This T cell receptor (beta chain) was sequenced during a study of T-cell memory formation after mild COVID-19. Germline V gives CDR1 MNHEY, CDR2 SMNVEV (reference sequence). Trimming took 0 bases from V and 3 from J, leaving 12 bases between them. CDR3 length equals 15 residues. TCRdb reprocessed the 5' RACE reads via MiXCR and lists one record per CDR3 protein. The table shows about half a million distinct CDR3 sequences, with over 15% occurring only once. The V gene is TRBV27, the J gene TRBJ2-7; tentative D call: TRBD2 (6 bases). The clonotype comes from an adult woman who had mild COVID-19 (a few samples of this study predate the infection). Cell type and time point are not known. Sequencing used PBMCs or a T cell subset sorted from them (not recorded which). CDR3 loop: CASSLSATSHYEQYF. CDR3 sequence (DNA): TGTGCCAGCAGTTTATCAGCGACTAGTCACTACGAGCAGTACTTC.